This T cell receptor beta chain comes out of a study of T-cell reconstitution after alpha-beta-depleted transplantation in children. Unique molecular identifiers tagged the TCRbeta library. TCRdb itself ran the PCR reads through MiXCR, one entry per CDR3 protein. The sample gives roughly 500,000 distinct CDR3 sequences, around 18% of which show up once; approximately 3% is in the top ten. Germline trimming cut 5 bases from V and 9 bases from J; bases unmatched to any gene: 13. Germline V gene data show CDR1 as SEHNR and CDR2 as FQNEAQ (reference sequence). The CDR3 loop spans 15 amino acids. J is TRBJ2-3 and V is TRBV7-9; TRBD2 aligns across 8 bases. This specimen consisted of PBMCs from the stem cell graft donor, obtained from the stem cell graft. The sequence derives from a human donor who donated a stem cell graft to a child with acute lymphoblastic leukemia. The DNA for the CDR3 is TGTGCCAGCAGCGTACGAGAGCGGGAGTCCGACACGCAGTATTTT. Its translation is CASSVRERESDTQYF. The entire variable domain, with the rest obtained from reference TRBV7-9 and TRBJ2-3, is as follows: DTGVSQNPRHKITKRGQNVTFRCDPISEHNRLYWYRQTLGQGPEFLTYFQNEAQLEKSRLLSDRFSAERPKGSFSTLEIQRTEQGDSAMYLCASSVRERESDTQYFGPGTRLTVL.